Listed below are T cell receptor beta chains from one sample, sequenced in a study of beta chain features in type 1 diabetes. The assay was immunoSEQ multiplex PCR, and TCRdb's table has in-frame clones only and misses some. Seen here are about 650,000 clones, around 12% observed once, and the top ten hold more than 0.1%. The material sequenced was naive CD4+ T cells from blood. These receptors were obtained from a young man with type 1 diabetes. Each CDR3 is given with its conserved first and last residue. A D gene is named only where the DNA matches it firmly. Expanded clones get a size class; other rows say once, few or many, or leave the size out.

d_call	j_call	clone_size	v_call	cdr3_nt	cdr3_aa
.	TRBJ1-5	few	TRBV27	TGTGCCAGCAGCCCGGGGCAGTACAATCAGCCCCAGCATTTT	CASSPGQYNQPQHF
.	TRBJ1-1	.	TRBV18	TGTGCCAGCTCACCACGCCTCGGAACTTTCTTT	CASSPRLGTFF
.	TRBJ1-4	.	TRBV5-4	TGTGCCAGCAGCTCCGATGCAACTAATGAAAAACTGTTTTTT	CASSSDATNEKLFF
TRBD1	TRBJ2-5	.	TRBV7-8	TGTGCCAGCAGCCCCCAGACAGGGATACTACGGGAGACCCAGTACTTC	CASSPQTGILRETQYF
.	TRBJ1-3	few	TRBV7-2	TGTGCCAGCAGCTTAGTGGGTACCCCTGGAAACACCATATATTTT	CASSLVGTPGNTIYF
.	TRBJ1-1	.	TRBV9	TGTGCCAGCAGCGTAGAGGGCGATGGGTACGCTGAAGCTTTCTTT	CASSVEGDGYAEAFF
TRBD1	TRBJ1-6	few	TRBV5-1	TGCGCCAGCAGCCGGGGGGACAGGGATTCACCCCTCCACTTT	CASSRGDRDSPLHF
.	TRBJ2-3	few	TRBV6-5	TGTGCCAGCAGTTTACAGGCGTACACAGATACGCAGTATTTT	CASSLQAYTDTQYF
.	TRBJ2-1	.	TRBV29-1	TGCAGCGTTGGAGGCCTTAGGAATGCTAATGAGCAGTTCTTC	CSVGGLRNANEQFF
TRBD1	TRBJ2-7	few	TRBV7-2	TGTGCCAGCAGCTCCGGACAGGTTCACGACGAGCAGTACTTC	CASSSGQVHDEQYF
.	TRBJ2-3	few	TRBV9	TGTGCCAGCAGCGGGACGGGCCGCACAGATACGCAGTATTTT	CASSGTGRTDTQYF
TRBD2	TRBJ2-5	few	TRBV4-2	TGTGCCAGCAGCCAAGGGGAACTAGCGGCCCAAGAGACCCAGTACTTC	CASSQGELAAQETQYF
.	TRBJ2-6	.	TRBV7-9	TGTGCCAGCAGCCCCAGGGAAGGGACCTCTGGGGCCAACGTCCTGACTTTC	CASSPREGTSGANVLTF
TRBD1	TRBJ2-1	few	TRBV2	TGTGCCAGCACCAGCCCGGCGGGGACAGGGAGTTTCCCTGGCTCCTACAATGAGCAGTTCTTC	CASTSPAGTGSFPGSYNEQFF
.	TRBJ2-7	few	TRBV7-6	TGTGCCAGCAGCTTAGAAGGGGCGTACGAGCAGTACTTC	CASSLEGAYEQYF
.	TRBJ1-1	.	TRBV13	TGTGCCAGCCGCCGGGGCACTGAAGCTTTCTTT	CASRRGTEAFF
TRBD1	TRBJ1-2	few	TRBV30	TGTGCCTGGAGTGTACTTGCGTACACAGGGGCAAGTGGCTACACCTTC	CAWSVLAYTGASGYTF
TRBD1	TRBJ1-6	few	TRBV27	TGTGCCAGCACCATACCGGGACAGGGCAATTCACCCCTCCACTTT	CASTIPGQGNSPLHF
.	TRBJ1-2	.	TRBV5-4	TGTGCCAGCAGCCGTGACAGGCACAACTATGGCTACACCTTC	CASSRDRHNYGYTF
.	TRBJ1-5	.	TRBV10-3	TGTGCCATCAGTGACATCTCAAATCAGCCCCAGCATTTT	CAISDISNQPQHF
.	TRBJ1-6	.	TRBV2	TGTGCCAGCCAACAGGGTCCCTCGGGGAATTCACCCCTCCACTTT	CASQQGPSGNSPLHF
TRBD1	TRBJ1-2	.	TRBV29-1	TGCAGCGTAACCGACAGGGCCTCCTCCTATGGCTACACCTTC	CSVTDRASSYGYTF
.	TRBJ2-1	.	TRBV15	TGTGCCACCAGCCTGGGAGGGAAGGGACACTACTACAATGAGCAGTTCTTC	CATSLGGKGHYYNEQFF
.	TRBJ2-7	.	TRBV6-1	TGTGCCAGCAGTGAACCCCGGGGTAGGGAGCAGTACTTC	CASSEPRGREQYF